This TCR beta chain emerged from a study of cytomegalovirus exposure and HLA in healthy donors. This CDR3 has 13 residues. CDR1 and CDR2 from the germline V gene are LNHDA and SQIVND (reference sequence). The V end was cut by 4 bases, the J end by 10 bases, with 16 bases between. PCR involved 60 Vbeta and 13 Jbeta primers. Repertoires were generated with immunoSEQ multiplex PCR, while TCRdb's copy carries only in-frame clones and drops some. The sample consists of roughly 100,000 clones, around 10% of them appearing once. This TCR was sampled from a man aged 40-50 years in good health and CMV-seropositive. Specimen: PBMCs. This sequence joins TRBV19 and TRBJ2-5; D remains unclear. CDR3 coding DNA: TGTGCCAGTAGTAGGGCAGGCCCCAGTGACCAGTACTTC. Protein product: CASSRAGPSDQYF.